This is a list of T cell receptor beta chains from one sample in a study of T cell responses to AZD1222 COVID-19 vaccine. TCRdb's copy holds only in-frame clones and misses some; the assay was immunoSEQ multiplex PCR. This repertoire shows 150,000 to 200,000 clones, approximately 92% found once; its top ten account for 1% to 1.5%. Sequenced here: peripheral blood, sampled on day 0 of AZD1222 vaccination. The receptors stem from an adult in good health. The conserved cysteine and the conserved F or W are not part of the CDR3 here. Size tells how often a clone was seen (once, few, many) or the class of an expanded clone, and some rows leave it out.

TRBV6-6	.	TRBJ1-5	ASRSGLNQPQH
TRBV18	.	TRBJ1-1	ASSRVNTEAF
TRBV3-1/TRBV3-2	.	TRBJ1-1	ASSPGGGAEAF
TRBV19	.	TRBJ2-3	ASSLTSRGWFTDTQY
TRBV6-5	once	TRBJ1-6	ASSPSPLGSPLH
TRBV5-6	.	TRBJ1-1	ASSLDRMNTEAF
TRBV2	.	TRBJ1-1	ASSTQGGTEAF
TRBV21-1	.	TRBJ2-7	ASSKILTGYEQY
TRBV27	once	TRBJ1-3	ASSASPRLDYNGNTIY
TRBV3-1/TRBV3-2	.	TRBJ1-4	ASSLRTATNEKLF
TRBV7-9	.	TRBJ1-5	ASSREDAAFPRTQH
TRBV7-2	.	TRBJ1-2	ASSQTGPLYGYT
TRBV29-1	.	TRBJ1-1	SARQGDTEAF
TRBV3-1/TRBV3-2	.	TRBJ2-7	ASSGPGQGHEQY
TRBV2	once	TRBJ1-4	AWPGGTNEKLF
TRBV9	.	TRBJ1-2	ASSAPGRQGSNYGYT
TRBV5-4	.	TRBJ1-1	ASSLELSRNTEAF
TRBV7-2	.	TRBJ2-7	ASSFPRGGGGYEQY
TRBV18	.	TRBJ2-7	ASSPQPGQSYEQY
TRBV12-3/TRBV12-4	.	TRBJ2-5	ASSNLQEETQY
TRBV6-6	.	TRBJ1-2	ASSYESPQANYGYT
TRBV5-1	.	TRBJ1-2	ASSLLSGGAEGYT
TRBV28	once	TRBJ2-2	ASSPMGASNTGELF
TRBV7-2	.	TRBJ2-1	ASSLVGTNNEQF
TRBV11-2	.	TRBJ1-1	ASSLNSVAEAF
TRBV18	.	TRBJ2-3	ASSSLEGTDTQY
TRBV28	.	TRBJ1-4	ASSLGGANEKLF
TRBV7-9	.	TRBJ1-1	ASSRENTEAF
TRBV15	.	TRBJ2-7	ATSTASGGYEQY
TRBV5-1	once	TRBJ2-1	ASSLPDSYNEQF
TRBV14	.	TRBJ1-4	ASSHSGEDEKLF
TRBV12-3/TRBV12-4	.	TRBJ2-5	ASSIQVRGTQY
TRBV7-8	.	TRBJ2-7	ASSLVPDSSYEQY
TRBV18	.	TRBJ2-4	ASSPWTSGGLAKNIQY
TRBV14	.	TRBJ1-2	ASSPREGAVYGYT
TRBV7-3	.	TRBJ2-7	ASSRTGGGFDYEQY
TRBV7-3	medium-sized	TRBJ2-5	ASSPSGLAMGTQY
TRBV18	.	TRBJ1-2	ASSEGQGYGYT
TRBV6-5	once	TRBJ1-6	ASRGQVSSPLH
TRBV7-2	.	TRBJ2-3	ASSPMGGGGTDTQY
TRBV7-6	.	TRBJ1-2	ASSRGQNYGYT
TRBV7-9	.	TRBJ1-5	ASSLGQGGQPQH
TRBV28	.	TRBJ1-2	ASSLGQGGYT
TRBV6-5	once	TRBJ1-1	ASTLEGGVGAF
TRBV5-1	.	TRBJ1-1	ASSLNKGEAF
TRBV5-5	.	TRBJ1-2	ASSLAPDYGYT
TRBV6-6	.	TRBJ1-2	ASSAQGTAVGSYT
TRBV12-3/TRBV12-4	once	TRBJ1-2	ASKRGQLYGYT
TRBV6-5	.	TRBJ1-3	ASTLDASSGNTIY
TRBV6-5	.	TRBJ2-1	ASRGGQGAYNEQF
TRBV30	.	TRBJ1-5	AWSYLEGPQH
TRBV18	.	TRBJ1-3	ASSPPAELGNTIY
TRBV11-2	once	TRBJ1-2	ASSPNSGRPDYGYT